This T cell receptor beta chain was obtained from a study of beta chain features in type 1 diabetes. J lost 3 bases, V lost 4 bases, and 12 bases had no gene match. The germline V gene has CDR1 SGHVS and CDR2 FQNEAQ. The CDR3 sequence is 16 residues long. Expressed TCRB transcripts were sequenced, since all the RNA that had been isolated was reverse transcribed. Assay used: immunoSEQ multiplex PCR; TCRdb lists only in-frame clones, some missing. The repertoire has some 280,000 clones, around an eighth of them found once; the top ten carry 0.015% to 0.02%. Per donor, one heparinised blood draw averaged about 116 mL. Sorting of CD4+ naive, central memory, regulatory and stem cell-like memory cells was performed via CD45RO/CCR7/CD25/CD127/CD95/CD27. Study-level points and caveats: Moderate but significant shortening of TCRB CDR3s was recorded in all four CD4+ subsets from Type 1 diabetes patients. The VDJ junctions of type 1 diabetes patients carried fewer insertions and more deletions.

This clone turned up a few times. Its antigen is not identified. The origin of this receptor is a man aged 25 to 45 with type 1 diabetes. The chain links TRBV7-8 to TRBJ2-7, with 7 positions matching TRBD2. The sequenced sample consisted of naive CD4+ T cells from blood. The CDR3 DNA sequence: TGTGCCAGCAGCTCTCTGGGCGGGACTAATCACTACGAGCAGTACTTC. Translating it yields CASSSLGGTNHYEQYF.